This TCR beta chain was retrieved from a study of blood T cell dynamics during melanoma immunotherapy. As for the study in general: First-line therapy was either pembrolizumab or nivolumab with ipilimumab for metastatic melanoma.

Time point in this sample: pre-treatment baseline. Study-wide points: Disease-control patients' PBMC repertoires became either more clonal or more diverse at W3.

With respect to this clone: Antigen: not known.

V was shortened by 6 bases and J by 4 bases, with 12 bases between the two germline ends. CDR1 WNHNN and CDR2 SYGVQD come from the germline V gene (reference sequence). This CDR3 is built from 13 residues. Using immunoSEQ multiplex PCR, the repertoire was profiled, and TCRdb retains in-frame clones only, with some absent. The sample lists more than 10,000 clones; roughly 89% were seen once. The clonotype was recovered from a human donor with melanoma. The sequencing here drew on blood, taken from a patient treated with checkpoint blockade. The V call is TRBV10-1, the J call TRBJ1-1, with TRBD1 as a possible D gene (5 bases). The CDR3 DNA reads as TGCGCCAGCAGGCAGGGACTGCTCACTGAAGCTTTCTTT. It encodes CASRQGLLTEAFF.